This entry features one T cell receptor beta chain sequence. Its cognate antigen is unknown. This entry comes from a study of spatial heterogeneity in lung cancer. Study-level background: More beta-chain than alpha-chain sequences were consistently detected. The average count in raw reads for each unique TCR and UMI combination exceeded nine appearances.

The germline CDR1 and CDR2 sequences are MDHEN and SYDVKM. The CDR3 spans 13 residues. V dropped 11 bases and J dropped 0 bases, with 12 bases sitting between them. General study findings and limits: Tumor mutation count correlated with how many alpha and beta TCRs expanded intratumorally.

Every TCR cDNA molecule bore a unique molecular identifier. TCRdb independently ran MiXCR on the 5' RACE reads; one entry per CDR3 protein. The table records fewer than 4,500 distinct CDR3 sequences, around 30% of them present only once. As to time point: sample taken at primary tumor resection. 72 TRACERx patients with early, untreated non-small cell lung cancer donated samples. Sample: lung tumor tissue, taken at surgery. This clonotype originated in a female donor with early-stage non-small cell lung cancer. The chain uses TRBV28 and TRBJ2-3; D might be TRBD1 (6 bases). The CDR3 protein is CAFLDRSTDTQYF. The CDR3 DNA follows: TGTGCCTTTCTCGACAGGAGCACAGATACGCAGTATTTT.